These 10 T cell receptor beta chains share one sample of origin, sequenced in a study of monozygotic twins with cystic fibrosis. Generated by immunoSEQ multiplex PCR, the TCRdb table keeps only in-frame clones and is missing some. The sample includes 35,000 or so clones, over 70% seen only once; the top ten take roughly 1.5%. Material: blood. These receptors all stem from a girl aged 2 to 10 with cystic fibrosis.

The chain links TRBV6-6 to TRBJ1-5; 8 bases match TRBD1. The CDR3 totals 15 residues. Trimming at V came to 5 bases and at J to 7 bases, leaving 10 bases not matched to a gene. CDR1 and CDR2 (germline): MNHNY, SVGAGI (reference sequence). The CDR3 DNA follows: TGTGCCAGCAGTGCCTGGACAGGGCAGGACCAGCCCCAGCATTTT. Protein product: CASSAWTGQDQPQHF.

V gene TRBV19 combines with J gene TRBJ2-5, with 9 nucleotides matching TRBD1. The CDR3 extends over 16 amino acids. V dropped 5 bases and J dropped 4; count of bases not matched to a gene: 11. Germline-derived CDR1 and CDR2 are LNHDA and SQIVND (reference sequence). CDR3 region: CASSPDDGQGSETQYF. The CDR3 DNA reads as TGTGCCAGTAGTCCCGATGATGGACAGGGGTCAGAGACCCAGTACTTC.

The chain joins TRBV9 to TRBJ2-7; D is tentatively TRBD1 or TRBD2 (5 bases each). This CDR3 contains 14 residues. Germline assignment: CDR1 SGDLS and CDR2 YYNGEE. V was clipped by 2 bases and J by 2 bases, with 11 bases between them. CDR3 bases: TGTGCCAGCAGCGTCCGGGACGGTGCCTACGAGCAGTACTTC. Translating it yields CASSVRDGAYEQYF.

The chain couples TRBV4-2 to TRBJ2-7; 8 positions match TRBD2. Germline V gene sequence: CDR1 LGHNA, CDR2 YNFKEQ. The CDR3 extends over 16 amino acids. V trimming: 1 base; J trimming: 7 bases; junction bases outside the gene matches: 12. The DNA of the CDR3 is TGTGCCAGCAGCCAAGTCCAACGGGGGGGCCTCGTGGAGCAGTACTTC. It specifies CASSQVQRGGLVEQYF.

This clone was observed once. The CDR3 coding sequence is TGTGCCTGGAGTGGGGCTGACCCCTTCCTCTCCTACAATGAGCAGTTCTTC. This translates into CAWSGADPFLSYNEQFF. J is TRBJ2-1 and V is TRBV30; no firm D call. Germline CDR1 and CDR2: GTSNPN and SVGIG (reference sequence). The CDR3 consists of 17 residues. Trimming took off 1 base at V and 0 bases at J, with 16 bases between the two ends.

This clone has just one count. The chain links TRBV4-3 to TRBJ2-4; D is possibly TRBD1 (6 bases). V was shortened by 1 base and J by 1 base, with 11 bases between the two germline ends. The CDR3 length is 16 residues. Looked up from germline, CDR1 is LGHNA and CDR2 is YSLEER. The CDR3 reads CASSQGSQGAKNIQYF. DNA of the CDR3: TGCGCCAGCAGCCAAGGCAGCCAGGGGGCCAAAAACATTCAGTACTTC.

This clone was detected once. The chain uses TRBV30 and TRBJ2-1; maybe TRBD2 (6 bases). V lost 0 bases and J lost 9, with 6 bases in between. Germline lookup yields CDR1 GTSNPN and CDR2 SVGIG (reference sequence). The CDR3 is 11 amino acids. The CDR3 coding sequence is TGTGCCTGGAGTGTGGGGGGTGAGCAGTTCTTC. Its translation is CAWSVGGEQFF. The full variable domain, with the rest looked up from reference TRBV30 and TRBJ2-1, is SQTIHQWPATLVQPVGSPLSLECTVEGTSNPNLYWYRQAAGRGLQLLFYSVGIGQISSEVPQNLSASRPQDRQFILSSKKLLLSDSGFYLCAWSVGGEQFFGPGTRLTVL.

The chain uses TRBV9 and TRBJ1-3; D call uncertain. The V end lost 0 bases, the J end lost 4 bases, and 8 bases lay between the germline ends. The CDR3 covers 14 residues. Germline CDR1 is SGDLS and CDR2 is YYNGEE. The CDR3 nucleotides read TGTGCCAGCAGCGTAGGAAGTCCAGGAAACACCATATATTTT. Its protein product is CASSVGSPGNTIYF.

This clone was observed a single time. This sequence joins TRBV25-1 and TRBJ2-7, with a tentative D call TRBD1 (5 bases). The CDR3 length is 15 residues. V was clipped by 4 bases and J by 7 bases, with 20 bases between them. CDR1 and CDR2 from the germline V gene are MGHDK and SYGVNS. CDR3 sequence reads: CASSGRVGTPSEQYF. CDR3 sequence (DNA): TGTGCCAGCAGTGGCAGGGTGGGAACCCCGTCGGAGCAGTACTTC.

The V gene is TRBV21-1, the J gene TRBJ2-4. TRBV21-1 is flagged as a pseudogene. This CDR3 has 13 amino acids. The CDR3 sequence is CASSRVRGDIQYF. The CDR3 nucleotides read TGTGCCAGCAGCAGGGTCCGAGGGGACATTCAGTACTTC.